One TCR beta chain is described in this entry. These data are taken from a study of T cells after yellow fever vaccination. Per the germline V gene, CDR1 is SQVTM and CDR2 is ANQGSEA. V lost 7 bases to trimming and J lost 1 base, with 7 bases between them. The CDR3 is made up of 11 amino acids. MiXCR, run by TCRdb on the 5' RACE reads, gives a single entry per CDR3 protein. The sample carries 50,000 to 65,000 distinct CDR3 sequences, 6.6% recorded once. The source of this sequence is a man in his late teens or twenties who received the YFV17D yellow fever vaccine. Sequencing was performed on CD8+ T cells not binding an NS4B(214-222) dextramer, sorted from PBMCs, taken roughly 46 days after the first yellow fever vaccination. The chain recombines TRBV29-1 with TRBJ1-1; no reliable D call. The CDR3 DNA reads TGCAGCGGAAGACGGAACACTGAAGCTTTCTTT. Translated: CSGRRNTEAFF.